This is a list of T cell receptor beta chains from one sample in a study of early T cells in non-severe SARS-CoV-2 infection. From the 5' RACE reads, TCRdb called clonotypes with MiXCR, one entry per CDR3 protein. The sample has tens of thousands of distinct CDR3 sequences, about 9.3% seen once; the top ten hold about 16%. The specimen was whole blood. The receptors shown here come from an adult who was a healthcare worker with PCR-confirmed SARS-CoV-2 infection or an uninfected control (not recorded which). The conserved cysteine and the conserved F or W are not part of the CDR3 here.

v_call: TRBV7-9
j_call: TRBJ1-2
cdr3_aa: ASSLDRGRVNYGYT

v_call: TRBV7-9
j_call: TRBJ1-1
cdr3_aa: ASSPWTGTVLDTEAF

v_call: TRBV4-2
j_call: TRBJ2-1
cdr3_aa: ASSRGSYNEQF

v_call: TRBV11-2
j_call: TRBJ2-3
cdr3_aa: ASSLDLPDTQY

v_call: TRBV5-5
j_call: TRBJ2-7
cdr3_aa: ASSTTTAEQY

v_call: TRBV20-1
j_call: TRBJ2-7
cdr3_aa: SASTGPYEQY

v_call: TRBV7-3
j_call: TRBJ2-5
cdr3_aa: ASSPQGLQETQY

v_call: TRBV7-9
j_call: TRBJ2-7
cdr3_aa: ASSSFQGGGLYEQY

v_call: TRBV6-6
j_call: TRBJ1-3
cdr3_aa: ASSQHSGNTIY

v_call: TRBV7-2
j_call: TRBJ1-3
cdr3_aa: VSSLGRVSGNTIY

v_call: TRBV28
j_call: TRBJ2-7
cdr3_aa: ASETRTSYEQY

v_call: TRBV6-6
j_call: TRBJ2-5
cdr3_aa: ASSQTGRETQY

v_call: TRBV7-9
j_call: TRBJ2-7
cdr3_aa: ASSPTGADEQY

v_call: TRBV11-2
j_call: TRBJ2-1
cdr3_aa: ASTQLAGEQF

v_call: TRBV6-1
j_call: TRBJ2-5
cdr3_aa: ASRPDSTGGRRETQY

v_call: TRBV6-2/TRBV6-3
j_call: TRBJ2-7
cdr3_aa: ASTRGGSERTYEQY

v_call: TRBV11-2
j_call: TRBJ2-7
cdr3_aa: ASRKALAGSSYEQY

v_call: TRBV20-1
j_call: TRBJ2-7
cdr3_aa: SARDYREKGTGFNTYEQY

v_call: TRBV3-1
j_call: TRBJ2-5
cdr3_aa: ASTPRGRETQY

v_call: TRBV7-3
j_call: TRBJ2-3
cdr3_aa: ASSWGASASFDTQY

v_call: TRBV9
j_call: TRBJ1-1
cdr3_aa: ASSTRAAQDTEAF

v_call: TRBV14
j_call: TRBJ1-2
cdr3_aa: ASSPLGAGQAPGYT

v_call: TRBV7-9
j_call: TRBJ1-1
cdr3_aa: ASSSNMVSTEAF

v_call: TRBV7-3
j_call: TRBJ2-2
cdr3_aa: ASSSRALAGGTGELF

v_call: TRBV7-9
j_call: TRBJ1-2
cdr3_aa: ASSAPGASSGGYT

v_call: TRBV27
j_call: TRBJ1-4
cdr3_aa: ASSPLREKLATNEKLF

v_call: TRBV5-5
j_call: TRBJ1-5
cdr3_aa: ASSPSGGQGQPQH

v_call: TRBV6-2/TRBV6-3
j_call: TRBJ2-2
cdr3_aa: ASSSLGAGTGELF

v_call: TRBV28
j_call: TRBJ1-5
cdr3_aa: ASKQAGTVLNQPQH

v_call: TRBV3-1
j_call: TRBJ1-3
cdr3_aa: ASSQGGGQYYSGNTIY

v_call: TRBV10-3
j_call: TRBJ1-1
cdr3_aa: AISESTWNTEAF

v_call: TRBV5-1
j_call: TRBJ1-4
cdr3_aa: ASSTDATNEKLF

v_call: TRBV4-2
j_call: TRBJ1-2
cdr3_aa: ASSQEPQGAGYGYT

v_call: TRBV6-2/TRBV6-3
j_call: TRBJ2-3
cdr3_aa: ASSGLAGVSTDTQY

v_call: TRBV28
j_call: TRBJ1-2
cdr3_aa: ASSLSQYGYT

v_call: TRBV7-9
j_call: TRBJ2-1
cdr3_aa: ASRAGKTGYNEQF

v_call: TRBV20-1
j_call: TRBJ1-6
cdr3_aa: SARVNPATYNSPLH

v_call: TRBV7-3
j_call: TRBJ2-2
cdr3_aa: ASSSTAPGGELF

v_call: TRBV28
j_call: TRBJ2-3
cdr3_aa: ASSSVDTQY